What follows is one T cell receptor (beta chain) and its context. These data belong to a study of blood T cell repertoires in COVID-19. Repertoires were generated with immunoSEQ multiplex PCR, while TCRdb's copy carries only in-frame clones and drops some. Seen here are 250,000 to 350,000 clones, 83% observed once, and the top ten hold 1.2%. CDR1 and CDR2 (germline): MNHEY, SMNVEV (reference sequence). Between the trimmed V and J ends, which lost 0 bases and 3 bases, there was a span of 12 bases. This CDR3 contains 15 residues. Material for sequencing was peripheral blood. This clonotype originated in a woman aged 45-59 years with acute or convalescent COVID-19. The chain employs TRBV27 and TRBJ2-7; tentative D call: TRBD2 (5 bases). The CDR3 is CASSLSGPRDYEQYF. In nucleotides, the CDR3 is TGTGCCAGCAGTTTATCGGGCCCCCGGGACTACGAGCAGTACTTC.